Reported below is one TCR beta chain. Ten or more counts support this clonotype. No cognate antigen has been identified for it. Base quality data are lacking; no much larger clone is found one base away. Taken with the paper, the label for time point translates to: newly diagnosed GD, antithyroid drugs for less than 3 months. RNA was extracted from PBMCs in TRIzol for both TCR sequencing and RNA sequencing. The diagnosis of Graves' disease was made according to American Thyroid Association guidelines. Patients for the study were recruited at an endocrinology department in Xi'an, China. From each patient, approximately 10 milliliters of peripheral blood was collected into an EDTA anticoagulant tube. PBMCs were isolated by Ficoll Paque Plus density gradient separation without further T cell sorting. RNA quality was checked with an Agilent 2100 Bioanalyzer and agarose gel, and concentration with a NanoDrop 2000.

This sample is part of a study of regulatory T cells in long-lasting Graves disease (TCRdb year 2021). Notes on the research overall: Patients with newly diagnosed Graves' disease had been on antithyroid drugs for under 3 months. Patients with persistent Graves' disease were compared with patients with newly diagnosed Graves' disease using TCR sequencing and RNA sequencing of peripheral blood. The study was registered as a clinical trial and conducted in China. A total of roughly 33 samples underwent TCR sequencing: about 13 from persistent and some 20 from newly diagnosed Graves' disease patients.

CDR1 and CDR2 (SNHLY, FYNNEI) derive from the germline V gene. From the cysteine through the phenylalanine, the CDR3 covers 14 amino acids. CDR3 DNA is the only sequence kept; it has 42 bases, read in frame from the first base. After removal of 7 bases from V and 5 bases from J, the junction retains 5 bases not matched to a gene. The library was made by multiplex PCR. This sample was sequenced with an Illumina HiSeq 4000. iRepertoire HTBI primers and Arm-PCR amplification of CDR3 regions were used to construct TCR beta libraries. Before sequencing, the PCR products underwent gel purification. In the original analysis: Across samples, fewer than 70 TRBV and roughly 13 TRBJ segments were identified and used for gene usage analysis of CDR3 amino acid clonotypes. COPE and FqMerger were used to merge filtered high-quality paired reads into contigs. BLAST was used to align contigs to the IMGT TRBV, TRBD and TRBJ reference genes, and CDR3 was defined following IMGT. Highly expanded clones were defined as clonotypes with a frequency above 0.1%. Repertoire diversity was measured by Shannon entropy, and V-J evenness by the Gini coefficient. Public clonotypes were defined as clonotypes shared by more than one individual. TCRdb redid the processing of the public reads, applying fastp at Q25 and MiXCR, and retained in-frame beta chains. CDR3 protein sequences are deduplicated, and each keeps its most common genes and DNA. The V and J calls and clone size are TCRdb's, not the authors'. A total of 350,000 to 500,000 distinct CDR3 sequences appear in this sample, around 15% of them only once. The top ten constitute around a sixth of the sample.

Study-wide findings and limitations: More public clonotypes were shared among persistent patients (2,741) than among newly diagnosed patients (approximately 1,000). Preferential use of TRBV28, TRBJ1-2 and TRBJ2-5 was observed in persistent disease, whereas TRBV20-1 and TRBJ2-1 were favored in newly diagnosed disease. Compared with newly diagnosed patients, patients with persistent Graves' disease had lower TCR Shannon entropy and fewer highly expanded clones, which suggests clonal expansion. The small sample size was acknowledged by the authors as a limitation that may reduce accuracy. Sequencing and analysis were limited to the TCR beta chain. The study examined only peripheral blood because the primary lesion, thyroid tissue, could not be accessed.

This sample was shared with a second study, whose subject was T cells in Graves' hyperthyroidism and ophthalmopathy. The second paper further reports: Stable Graves' hyperthyroidism was defined as the absence of progression to ophthalmopathy over 18 months of follow-up. Hyperthyroidism patients were newly diagnosed, with disease duration under 2 months, and aged 18 to 65 years. Patients with uncontrolled infections, other autoimmune diseases, pregnancy or lactation were excluded. Diagnoses were based on clinical symptoms, serum thyroxine and TRAb, thyroid ultrasound and orbital computed tomography. The first round of RT-PCR for the TCR CDR3 was performed with the HTBI primer set and the Qiagen OneStep RT-PCR kit. Blood samples also contained most of the expanded thyroid clonotypes (frequency above 0.001), which suggests that blood repertoires may reflect thyroid immune responses. In cross-validation, a model built on a 13 V-J signature told ophthalmopathy apart from stable hyperthyroidism with 85% to 90% sensitivity and 81% to 82% specificity, and in testing the same model reached 80%/75%. In validation, the model predicted progression to ophthalmopathy with around 71% sensitivity and roughly 72% specificity, a median of about six months before onset. A discovery cohort of approximately 100 patients, 43 with Graves' ophthalmopathy and about 58 with stable Graves' hyperthyroidism, was used to find distinguishing TCR V-J signatures. Prospective prediction of ophthalmopathy was tested in an independent validation cohort consisting of under 20 hyperthyroidism patients and 17 patients who later progressed to ophthalmopathy. The approximately 100 discovery patients were divided at random into training and test sets in a 7:3 ratio. The study also compared thyroid tissue and blood T-cell repertoires from several Graves' hyperthyroidism patients. Following sampling, methimazole starting at 30 mg daily was given to hyperthyroidism patients, and high-dose intravenous methylprednisolone was given to ophthalmopathy patients. Libraries were constructed in a second round of multiplex PCR, after which size selection and purification were carried out. Libraries were sequenced paired-end with 100 bp reads on an Illumina HiSeq2000. SOAPnuke was used to process the raw data, removing reads that contained adapters or uncalled bases, had a mean Phred below 15, or lacked an exact match to the constant primer or identifier. High-quality paired reads were merged with COPE v1.2.5, and unique nucleotide sequences were defined as clonotypes. MiTCR v1.1 was used to align the clonotypes against IMGT TRBV, TRBD and TRBJ reference segments. The analysis was restricted to V-J combinations with a frequency above 0.0001, which together covered roughly 99% of the repertoires. The TCS score was defined as F50 (clonal expansion) divided by E x V (chaos), with BLOSUM62-based TCRdist calculated between CDR3 peptides within each V-J. Welch's t-statistics and random forest reduced roughly 540 V-J features to 10 to 15, which were used in a naive Bayes classifier (R e1071). No statistical method was used to set the sample size in advance, and investigators knew the group allocation. According to the paper, TCR Vbeta CDR3 sequencing was carried out on 135 peripheral blood samples, which came from 40 to 45 ophthalmopathy, roughly 75 hyperthyroidism and approximately 17 progressor patients.

This receptor was identified in a woman in her forties or fifties with Graves disease. Donor details come from another sample of the same person, matched by shared clones. The sample was peripheral blood mononuclear cells (PBMCs), taken at new diagnosis, from a patient treated with antithyroid drugs. The chain uses TRBV2 and TRBJ1-5; TRBD1 matches 10 bases in the middle. The encoded CDR3 is CASKDRGTDQPQHF. The DNA sequence is as follows: TGTGCCAGCAAGGACAGGGGGACGGATCAGCCCCAGCATTTT.